The 14 T cell receptor beta chains given below trace back to one sample, sequenced in a study of blood T cell repertoires in COVID-19. Repertoires were generated with immunoSEQ multiplex PCR, while TCRdb's copy carries only in-frame clones and drops some. The data contain fewer than 120,000 clones, just over 75% of them singletons. The sample consisted of peripheral blood. Every receptor here comes from an elderly woman with acute or convalescent COVID-19.

This chain connects TRBV28 to TRBJ2-7; possibly TRBD2 for D (6 bases). In germline, CDR1 is MDHEN, CDR2 SYDVKM. This CDR3 is built from 13 residues. With 6 bases removed from V and 2 bases from J, the gap between germline ends came to 11 bases. CDR3 DNA: TGTGCCAGCAGGGGGACGGGAGCCTACGAGCAGTACTTC. Protein sequence: CASRGTGAYEQYF.

This clone was detected a few times. V gene TRBV2 combines with J gene TRBJ1-2; D is perhaps TRBD1 (5 bases). Germline V gene sequence: CDR1 SNHLY, CDR2 FYNNEI. Between the trimmed V and J ends, which lost 5 bases and 12 bases, there was a span of 16 bases. The CDR3 extends over 12 amino acids. The CDR3: CASSQAKRGNTF. The CDR3 DNA reads as TGTGCCAGCAGTCAGGCGAAACGGGGGAACACCTTC.

In this sample, this clone turned up once. The V gene is TRBV6-2 or TRBV6-3, the J gene TRBJ2-3; D may be TRBD2 (5 bases). The V end lost 3 bases, the J end lost 2 bases, and 9 bases lay between the germline ends. This CDR3 spans 14 amino acids. Per germline, CDR1 MNHEY and CDR2 SVGEGT. The CDR3 DNA reads TGTGCCAGCAGTTATAGCGAAACCACAGATACGCAGTATTTT. It encodes CASSYSETTDTQYF.

J is TRBJ2-7 and V is TRBV2; a weak D match, TRBD2 (5 bases). CDR3 size: 13 residues. The V and J ends lost 6 bases and 0 bases respectively, with 9 bases between them. CDR1 is SNHLY and CDR2 is FYNNEI in the germline V gene. The CDR3 loop is CASRRTLSYEQYF. For the CDR3, the DNA is TGTGCCAGCAGGAGGACTCTCTCCTACGAGCAGTACTTC.

The chain uses TRBV9 and TRBJ1-2, with D perhaps TRBD1 (6 bases). The germline V and J ends were trimmed by 8 bases and 5 bases, with 16 bases remaining between them. The CDR3 sequence is 13 residues long. Germline-derived CDR1 and CDR2 are SGDLS and YYNGEE. CDR3 sequence: CASSGTPQYGYTF. For the CDR3, the DNA is TGTGCCAGTTCCGGGACACCACAATATGGCTACACCTTC.

The rearrangement uses TRBV10-3 and TRBJ2-2; tentatively, D is TRBD1 (6 bases). CDR1 and CDR2 (germline): ENHRY, SYGVKD. This CDR3 spans 17 amino acids. Trimming stripped 4 bases from V and 1 base from J, with 16 bases between. CDR3 DNA sequence: TGTGCCATCAGTGCCGGTGGGACACGCTTGAACACCGGGGAGCTGTTTTTT. It codes for CAISAGGTRLNTGELFF.

This clone showed up just a few times. The chain employs TRBV5-4 and TRBJ1-4, with 7 bases lining up with TRBD1. Germline V gene data show CDR1 as SGHNT and CDR2 as YYREEE (reference sequence). The V segment lost 3 bases and the J segment 11 bases; nucleotides outside the gene matches: 10. The CDR3 sequence is 14 residues long. The CDR3 reads CASSSTQGKGKLFF. CDR3 nucleotides: TGTGCCAGCAGCTCTACACAGGGGAAGGGCAAACTGTTTTTT.

For the CDR3, the DNA is TGTGCCAGCAGCGTCGACAGGATACGGCAGTACTTC. Translation: CASSVDRIRQYF. The gene calls are TRBV28 and TRBJ2-7; TRBD1 is a possible D gene (6 bases). Trimming removed 6 bases from V and 9 bases from J, with 15 bases in between. The CDR3 spans 12 residues. In germline, CDR1 is MDHEN, CDR2 SYDVKM.

The V and J genes are TRBV6-5 and TRBJ1-4; 9 bases match TRBD1. The CDR3 has 14 amino acids. CDR1 and CDR2 from the germline V gene are MNHEY and SVGAGI. Germline trimming cut 8 bases from V and 8 bases from J; bases unmatched to any gene: 9. The CDR3 DNA reads as TGTGCCAGCCAAACGGGACAGGGAACCGAAAAACTGTTTTTT. This encodes CASQTGQGTEKLFF.

The V and J genes are TRBV5-5 and TRBJ2-2, with D possibly TRBD1 on 5 matching bases. V was trimmed by 1 base and J by 1 base, leaving 11 bases between them. The CDR3 runs to 16 residues. Germline CDR1 is SGHKS and CDR2 is YYEKEE (reference sequence). The CDR3 DNA reads TGTGCCAGCAGCTTGTACGCACAGGAGAACACCGGGGAGCTGTTTTTT. Its protein product is CASSLYAQENTGELFF.

The chain has TRBV7-2 and TRBJ2-3; 9 bases match TRBD2. Germline V gene lookup returns CDR1 SGHTA and CDR2 FQGNSA. The CDR3 is 17 residues long. The J segment lost 2 bases and the V segment lost 4 bases, leaving 10 bases of the junction unmatched. This CDR3 reads CASSSSGSGGFTDTQYF. The CDR3 nucleotides read TGTGCCAGCAGCTCCTCTGGGAGCGGGGGGTTCACAGATACGCAGTATTTT.

The chain couples TRBV6-2 or TRBV6-3 to TRBJ1-4; D is unresolved. V shed 6 bases and J shed 15 bases, with 17 bases lying between them. The germline CDR1 and CDR2 sequences are MNHEY and SVGEGT. This CDR3 is built from 12 residues. The CDR3 DNA sequence: TGTGCCAGCAGCTCGATCGAATGGGAGTTGTTTTTT. Protein sequence: CASSSIEWELFF.

V gene TRBV28 combines with J gene TRBJ1-5, with D hard to call. Germline V gives CDR1 MDHEN, CDR2 SYDVKM. V was shortened by 3 bases and J by 11 bases, with 8 bases between the two germline ends. The CDR3 sequence is 11 residues long. The CDR3 reads CASSFSQTQHF. The DNA of the CDR3 is TGTGCCAGCAGTTTTTCGCAGACCCAGCATTTT.

The chain carries TRBV4-1 and TRBJ1-3; no clear D. V lost 0 bases to trimming and J lost 4 bases, with 10 bases between them. The CDR3 totals 15 residues. Germline V CDR1 and CDR2: MGHRA, YSYEKL. The CDR3 region has the DNA TGCGCCAGCAGCCAAGACAGGTACGAAGGAAACACCATATATTTT. Translated, it gives CASSQDRYEGNTIYF.